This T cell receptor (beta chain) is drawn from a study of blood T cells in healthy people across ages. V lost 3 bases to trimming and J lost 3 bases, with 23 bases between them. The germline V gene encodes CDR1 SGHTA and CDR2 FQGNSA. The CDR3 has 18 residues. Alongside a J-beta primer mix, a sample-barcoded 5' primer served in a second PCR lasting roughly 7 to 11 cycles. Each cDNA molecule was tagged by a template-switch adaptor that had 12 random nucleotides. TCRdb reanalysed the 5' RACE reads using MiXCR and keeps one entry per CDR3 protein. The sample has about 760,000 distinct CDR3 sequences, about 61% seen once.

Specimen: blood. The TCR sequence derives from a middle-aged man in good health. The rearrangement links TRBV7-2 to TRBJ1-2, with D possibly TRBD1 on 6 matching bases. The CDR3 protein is CASSFSIDPKQGHYGYTF. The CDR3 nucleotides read TGTGCCAGCAGCTTTAGTATCGACCCGAAACAGGGACACTATGGCTACACCTTC.